The entry below describes one TCR beta chain. The antigen is unknown. TCRdb recomputed calls from the RT-PCR reads with MiXCR, one row per CDR3 protein. The sample shows over 150,000 distinct CDR3 sequences, 13% to 15% of them seen only once. Germline V gene sequence: CDR1 MGHRA, CDR2 YSYEKL. This CDR3 is built from 17 residues. Losses at the gene ends were 2 bases for V and 5 bases for J; bases not matched to a gene: 12. This entry comes from a study of response to subunit inactivated influenza vaccine. Study-wide results and caveats: Only a handful of new T cells, the authors suggested, are recruited with each seasonal influenza vaccination.

This clonotype was obtained from a man aged 50-59 years who received an inactivated influenza vaccine. The V call is TRBV4-1, the J call TRBJ2-3; 8 nucleotides agree with TRBD2. This material consisted of CD8+ T cells sorted from PBMCs, taken 5 to 6 days after vaccination. The CDR3 nucleotides read TGCGCCAGCAGCCAATCCCCACGCGGGGGGCATAAAGATACGCAGTATTTT. Translation gives CASSQSPRGGHKDTQYF.